This is a list of T cell receptor beta chains from one sample in a study of blood T cell repertoires in COVID-19. TCRdb's table, derived via immunoSEQ multiplex PCR, lists solely in-frame clones and lacks some. The data contain approximately 46,000 clones, roughly 82% of them singletons. The sample taken for sequencing was peripheral blood. The receptors shown here come from a human donor in a cohort sampled during active COVID-19. CDR3s include the opening cysteine and the closing phenylalanine or tryptophan. The order of the fields is clone size, J gene, V gene, D gene, CDR3 DNA, CDR3 protein. D genes are given only for firm matches. A clone size is listed for some rows: how often the clone was seen (once, few, many), or a class if it is expanded.

>NA|TRBJ1-5|TRBV25-1|TRBD1
TGTGCCAGCAGTCAGACAGGGACTAGCAATCAGCCCCAGCATTTT
CASSQTGTSNQPQHF
>few|TRBJ2-5|TRBV24-1|TRBD2
TGTGCCACCAGTCCGGCTAGCGGGAGTGGGGCCGGAGAGACCCAGTACTTC
CATSPASGSGAGETQYF
>NA|TRBJ2-7|TRBV19|NA
TGTGCCAGTAGTATAGGAGGGGGAAGCTCCTACGAGCAGTACTTC
CASSIGGGSSYEQYF
>NA|TRBJ2-7|TRBV24-1|TRBD1
TGTGCCACCAGTGACTCCGCGACAGGGACCAGCTCCTACGAGCAGTACTTC
CATSDSATGTSSYEQYF
>NA|TRBJ1-4|TRBV12-3/TRBV12-4|TRBD1
TGTGCCAGCAGTGCCGGGACAGCTCTGTTTTTT
CASSAGTALFF
>NA|TRBJ2-5|TRBV7-8|NA
TGTGCCAGCAGTCCCCGGGACTTGAAAGAGACCCAGTACTTC
CASSPRDLKETQYF
>NA|TRBJ1-2|TRBV28|NA
TGTGCCAGCAGTTTTTCAATCGGACAGAACTATGGCTACACCTTC
CASSFSIGQNYGYTF
>NA|TRBJ2-3|TRBV7-2|TRBD1
TGTGCCAGCAGCTTAGCGACAGGGAGCACAGATACGCAGTATTTT
CASSLATGSTDTQYF
>NA|TRBJ1-1|TRBV11-2|TRBD1
TGTGCCAGCAGTTGGGACAGAAACACTGAAGCTTTCTTT
CASSWDRNTEAFF
>NA|TRBJ2-2|TRBV3-1/TRBV3-2|TRBD2
TGTGCCAGCAGCCAAGCCGGGACTACCCTGAACACCGGGGAGCTGTTTTTT
CASSQAGTTLNTGELFF
>NA|TRBJ2-1|TRBV27|TRBD1
TGTGCCAGCAGTTTATTCCTGACAGGGGGCTACAATGAGCAGTTCTTC
CASSLFLTGGYNEQFF
>medium-sized|TRBJ2-7|TRBV29-1|NA
TGCAGCGCCTGTAGGACTCTAGACGAGCAGTACTTC
CSACRTLDEQYF
>NA|TRBJ2-3|TRBV28|NA
TGTGCCAGCAGAAGACATAACACAGATACGCAGTATTTT
CASRRHNTDTQYF
>NA|TRBJ2-5|TRBV2|NA
TGTGCCAGCAGTGAAATGGCTAGCGTATTAGGGACCCAGTACTTC
CASSEMASVLGTQYF
>NA|TRBJ1-4|TRBV6-5|NA
TGTGCCAGAGTCTGGGGCGAAAAACTGTTTTTT
CARVWGEKLFF
>few|TRBJ1-2|TRBV6-5|NA
TGTGCCAGCAGTCGAGACCCGGAGTACTATGGCTACACCTTC
CASSRDPEYYGYTF
>NA|TRBJ2-7|TRBV6-5|NA
TGTGCCAGCAGCCTGAGGGGGACCGAGCAGTACTTC
CASSLRGTEQYF
>NA|TRBJ1-4|TRBV30|TRBD1
TGTGCCTGGAGTCTAAGCACCGGGACAGGGTACAGTGAAAAACTGTTTTTT
CAWSLSTGTGYSEKLFF
>few|TRBJ2-7|TRBV3-1/TRBV3-2|NA
TGTGCCAGCAGCCAAGGTCCTTACGAGCAGTACTTC
CASSQGPYEQYF
>once|TRBJ2-5|TRBV15|TRBD2
TGTGCCACCAGCAGAAGCGGGAGATTGGGGCAAGAGACCCAGTACTTC
CATSRSGRLGQETQYF
>NA|TRBJ1-5|TRBV4-3|TRBD1
TGCGCCAGCAGCCAGGGGACAGGGTACAGCAATCAGCCCCAGCATTTT
CASSQGTGYSNQPQHF
>NA|TRBJ1-5|TRBV11-3|TRBD1
TGTGCCAGCAGCCAGGGACAGGGGTCCAATCAGCCCCAGCATTTT
CASSQGQGSNQPQHF
>NA|TRBJ2-7|TRBV2|TRBD2
TGTGCCAGCAGCCAACTAGCGGGAGGAGGCGACGAGCAGTACTTC
CASSQLAGGGDEQYF
>once|TRBJ1-4|TRBV5-1|TRBD1
TGCGCCAGCAGCTCACAGGGGGCGGATGAAAAACTGTTTTTT
CASSSQGADEKLFF
>NA|TRBJ2-1|TRBV4-2|TRBD2
TGTGCCAGCAGCCAAGAATCCTCACTAGCGGGAGTCTTCAATGAGCAGTTCTTC
CASSQESSLAGVFNEQFF
>NA|TRBJ2-3|TRBV5-8|TRBD2
TGTGCCAGCAGCTTGGTCCTAGCGGGAGTAACAGATACGCAGTATTTT
CASSLVLAGVTDTQYF
>NA|TRBJ2-2|TRBV11-2|TRBD2
TGTGCCAGCAGCTTACTAGCGGGCGTTAATACCGGGAGGTTTTTT
CASSLLAGVNTGRFF
>NA|TRBJ2-4|TRBV7-2|TRBD2
TGTGCCAGCAGTCTGAGCGGGAGTAACATTCAGTACTTC
CASSLSGSNIQYF
>NA|TRBJ2-5|TRBV4-2|TRBD1
TGTGCCAGCAGCCAAGTACCCGGGGGACAGGGGAGGCAAGAGACCCAGTACTTC
CASSQVPGGQGRQETQYF
>NA|TRBJ2-7|TRBV7-2|TRBD1
TGTGCCAGCAGCTCGGACAGGGAAAACGAGCAGTACTTC
CASSSDRENEQYF
>NA|TRBJ1-2|TRBV6-6|TRBD1
TGTGCCAGCAGTTTGGACAGGGCGTGGGTTGGCTACACCTTC
CASSLDRAWVGYTF
>NA|TRBJ1-1|TRBV4-1|NA
TGCGCCAGCAGCCCCCGGATAGGGGTTGTTGAAGCTTTCTTT
CASSPRIGVVEAFF
>NA|TRBJ2-7|TRBV5-5|TRBD2
TGTGCCAGCAGCTTAGCGGGAAGGCTCTCCTACGAGCAGTACTTC
CASSLAGRLSYEQYF
>NA|TRBJ1-5|TRBV11-3|NA
TGTGCCAGCAGCGTAGAGGATAAAGAGGGAGGTTACCAGCCCCAGCATTTT
CASSVEDKEGGYQPQHF
>NA|TRBJ2-3|TRBV15|TRBD2
TGTGCCACCAGCAGAGATAGACTAGCGGAGAGCACAGATACGCAGTATTTT
CATSRDRLAESTDTQYF
>NA|TRBJ2-3|TRBV11-3|TRBD1
TGTGCCAGCAGCCCGGGACAGGGGGCACGTACAGATACGCAGTATTTT
CASSPGQGARTDTQYF
>NA|TRBJ1-5|TRBV4-1|NA
TGCGCCAGCAGCCTCCAGGGGTCTCAGCCCCAGCATTTT
CASSLQGSQPQHF
>NA|TRBJ2-7|TRBV28|NA
TGTGCCAGCAGTTTACGGGCAGGGTCCCACGAGCAGTACTTC
CASSLRAGSHEQYF
>NA|TRBJ2-3|TRBV5-1|NA
TGCGCCAGCAGCTCCACAGGGAAGGACGCGGATACGCAGTATTTT
CASSSTGKDADTQYF
>NA|TRBJ2-5|TRBV5-4|TRBD2
TGTGCCAGCAGCGCCGGGACTAGCGGCCAAGAGACCCAGTACTTC
CASSAGTSGQETQYF
>few|TRBJ1-2|TRBV2|TRBD1
TGTGCCAGCAGTGACGGGACAGCCGGTAACTATGGCTACACCTTC
CASSDGTAGNYGYTF
>NA|TRBJ1-1|TRBV6-5|TRBD1
TGTGCCAGCAGTAAATTACAGGGGGCAGCTTTCTTT
CASSKLQGAAFF
>NA|TRBJ2-1|TRBV6-2/TRBV6-3|NA
TGTGCCAGCAGTTCCACCTATGGCAATGAGCAGTTCTTC
CASSSTYGNEQFF
>NA|TRBJ2-3|TRBV2|TRBD2
TGTGCCAGCAGGACTAGCGGGAGTCCAGATACGCAGTATTTT
CASRTSGSPDTQYF
>NA|TRBJ2-1|TRBV12-5|NA
TGTGCTAGTGGCTCTGCTCAGGGTGGCTTGTACAATGAGCAGTTCTTC
CASGSAQGGLYNEQFF
>NA|TRBJ2-7|TRBV7-9|NA
TGTGCCAGCAGCTTTAGGGGGGGAGGCGCTGACGAGCAGTACTTC
CASSFRGGGADEQYF
>NA|TRBJ2-7|TRBV6-5|NA
TGTGCCAGCGGGGAGACTTCGACCTACGAGCAGTACTTC
CASGETSTYEQYF
>once|TRBJ2-7|TRBV9|NA
TGTGCCAGCAGCGTAGCTACGGGCTCCTACGAGCAGTACTTC
CASSVATGSYEQYF
>NA|TRBJ2-5|TRBV2|TRBD2
TGTGCCAGCACCGCCCCGGGACTAGCGGGGGCGGGTGGGACCCAGTACTTC
CASTAPGLAGAGGTQYF